These 15 T cell receptor beta chains were all obtained from the same sample, sequenced in a study of blood T cell repertoires in COVID-19. Profiling relied on immunoSEQ multiplex PCR, and the TCRdb table lists in-frame clones only, not all of them. The sample lists approximately 54,000 clones, roughly 81% occurring once. Sequenced sample: peripheral blood. The receptors here all came from a woman between 55 and 75 years old with acute or convalescent COVID-19.

This rearrangement joins TRBV5-1 to TRBJ1-2; 9 bases are a match to TRBD1. CDR3 size: 17 residues. V was pared by 4 bases and J by 2 bases, with 12 bases of the junction left unmatched. Germline V gene data show CDR1 as SGHRS and CDR2 as YFSETQ. CDR3 nucleotide sequence: TGCGCCAGCAGCCTAACCGGGACAGGGAACAAGAACTATGGCTACACCTTC. Its translation is CASSLTGTGNKNYGYTF.

This clone was found once. This rearrangement joins TRBV3-1 (or the pseudogene TRBV3-2) to TRBJ2-7, with TRBD2 identical over 7 bases. Germline lookup yields CDR1 LGHDT and CDR2 YNNKEL (reference sequence). CDR3 length: 12 residues. The J segment lost 10 bases and the V segment lost 1 base, leaving 4 bases of the junction unmatched. CDR3 nucleotides: TGTGCCAGCAGCCAAGCCCCGGGACTACAGTACTTC. Translated: CASSQAPGLQYF.

This clone was found a few times. For the CDR3, the DNA is TGCGCCAGCAGCTTGGCTCTTCTAAAACCGGGACAGGTACACGAGCAGTACTTC. Translation gives CASSLALLKPGQVHEQYF. The gene calls are TRBV5-1 and TRBJ2-7, with TRBD1 matching over 8 bases. The CDR3 runs to 18 residues. CDR1 and CDR2 (germline): SGHRS, YFSETQ. V trimming: 0 bases; J trimming: 5 bases; junction bases outside the gene matches: 16.

The chain couples TRBV11-2 to TRBJ2-1; 8 positions match TRBD2. Germline lookup yields CDR1 SGHAT and CDR2 FQNNGV. V was clipped by 5 bases and J by 7 bases; unmatched bases: 7. The CDR3 sequence is 14 residues long. CDR3: CASSQPGGANEQFF. CDR3 DNA sequence: TGTGCCAGCAGCCAACCCGGGGGGGCGAATGAGCAGTTCTTC.

This clone was seen a few times. This sequence joins TRBV3-1 (or the pseudogene TRBV3-2) and TRBJ1-1, with D possibly being TRBD1 (5 bases). The CDR3 runs 14 residues. CDR1 LGHDT and CDR2 YNNKEL come from the germline V gene (reference sequence). Trimming removed 1 base at V and 4 bases at J, with 10 bases between. CDR3 bases: TGTGCCAGCAGCCAAGGGACACGAGGCACTGAAGCTTTCTTT. Amino acid sequence: CASSQGTRGTEAFF.

V and J are TRBV5-1 and TRBJ2-7, with 11 bases fitting TRBD2. This CDR3 has 17 residues. Trimming cost V 4 bases and J 7 bases; bases outside gene matches: 16. Per germline, CDR1 SGHRS and CDR2 YFSETQ. The CDR3 nucleotides read TGCGCCAGCAGCACGGGGACTAGCGGTGGGAGAGCAGGGGAGCAGTACTTC. Translated: CASSTGTSGGRAGEQYF. Using reference TRBV5-1 and TRBJ2-7 for the parts outside the CDR3, the full variable domain is KAGVTQTPRYLIKTRGQQVTLSCSPISGHRSVSWYQQTPGQGLQFLFEYFSETQRNKGNFPGRFSGRQFSNSRSEMNVSTLELGDSALYLCASSTGTSGGRAGEQYFGPGTRLTVT.

The chain links TRBV4-1 to TRBJ2-5, with a weak D call TRBD2 (6 bases). This CDR3 is 14 amino acids long. V was clipped by 4 bases and J by 5 bases, with 14 bases between them. CDR1 and CDR2 (germline): MGHRA, YSYEKL. The CDR3 spells CASSRDFTAETQYF. DNA for the CDR3: TGCGCCAGCAGCCGGGACTTCACTGCGGAGACCCAGTACTTC.

The chain carries TRBV6-1 and TRBJ1-2; perhaps TRBD1 as D (5 bases). With 2 bases removed from V and 3 bases from J, the gap between germline ends came to 7 bases. The V gene's germline CDR1 is MNHNS and CDR2 SASEGT. The CDR3 has 13 amino acids. The CDR3 DNA follows: TGTGCCAGCAGTGAACGACAGTACTATGGCTACACCTTC. Translated: CASSERQYYGYTF.

The J gene is TRBJ2-5, the V gene TRBV11-1; 12 nucleotides align to TRBD2. This CDR3 has 14 residues. Per the germline V gene, CDR1 is SGHAT and CDR2 is FQDESV (reference sequence). The J segment lost 5 bases and the V segment lost 4 bases, leaving 2 bases of the junction unmatched. Written as DNA, the CDR3 is TGTGCCAGCAGCTCCGGACTAGCGGGGGAGACCCAGTACTTC. It is translated as CASSSGLAGETQYF. Variable domain in full (rest from reference TRBV11-1 and TRBJ2-5): EAEVAQSPRYKITEKSQAVAFWCDPISGHATLYWYRQILGQGPELLVQFQDESVVDDSQLPKDRFSAERLKGVDSTLKIQPAELGDSAMYLCASSSGLAGETQYFGPGTRLLVL.

This clone was found once. The chain recombines TRBV18 with TRBJ2-3; 9 nucleotides match TRBD1. The trim removed 6 bases at V and 1 base at J, leaving 5 bases unmatched. Germline V gene data show CDR1 as KGHSH and CDR2 as LQKENI. This CDR3 spans 15 amino acids. DNA of the CDR3: TGTGCCAGCTCCTGGCGGACAGGGGGCACAGATACGCAGTATTTT. It specifies CASSWRTGGTDTQYF. Variable domain in full (rest from reference TRBV18 and TRBJ2-3): NAGVMQNPRHLVRRRGQEARLRCSPMKGHSHVYWYRQLPEEGLKFMVYLQKENIIDESGMPKERFSAEFPKEGPSILRIQQVVRGDSAAYFCASSWRTGGTDTQYFGPGTRLTVL.

This clone was picked up a small number of times. The chain's CDR3 is CASRGLAGVHEQFF. DNA for the CDR3: TGTGCCAGCAGGGGACTAGCGGGAGTCCATGAGCAGTTCTTC. The V and J genes are TRBV6-5 and TRBJ2-1; TRBD2 agrees at 14 bases. Germline V CDR1 and CDR2: MNHEY, SVGAGI. The CDR3 totals 14 residues. V lost 6 bases and J lost 8; bases outside the gene matches: 3.

This clone was picked up one time. The chain joins TRBV19 to TRBJ1-5; 10 bases are shared with TRBD1. V shed 3 bases, J shed 0 bases, and the junction held 5 bases outside the gene matches. The CDR3 totals 17 residues. Germline lookup yields CDR1 LNHDA and CDR2 SQIVND (reference sequence). DNA for the CDR3: TGTGCCAGTAGTATTGGGACAGGGGTCCCTAGCAATCAGCCCCAGCATTTT. Translation: CASSIGTGVPSNQPQHF.

The gene calls are TRBV7-2 and TRBJ2-4; D is perhaps TRBD2 (5 bases). V was shortened by 1 base and J by 8 bases, with 9 bases between the two germline ends. The CDR3 is 13 residues long. Germline V gives CDR1 SGHTA, CDR2 FQGNSA. The CDR3 protein is CASSLGVEDIQYF. In nucleotides, the CDR3 is TGTGCCAGCAGCTTAGGGGTGGAGGACATTCAGTACTTC.

This chain connects TRBV5-4 to TRBJ2-2; the D gene is possibly TRBD1 (6 bases). Germline V gene sequence: CDR1 SGHNT, CDR2 YYREEE (reference sequence). The CDR3 loop spans 15 amino acids. The germline V and J ends were trimmed by 4 bases and 0 bases, with 10 bases remaining between them. Written as DNA, the CDR3 is TGTGCCAGCAGCCTCAGGGGTTCGAACACCGGGGAGCTGTTTTTT. As protein: CASSLRGSNTGELFF.

The rearrangement links TRBV7-2 to TRBJ2-7; possible D gene TRBD1, 6 bases. The CDR3 sequence is 13 residues long. The germline gives CDR1 SGHTA, CDR2 FQGNSA. Deletions cut 5 bases from V and 4 bases from J, with 12 bases between. DNA for the CDR3: TGTGCCAGCAGCCCACAACAGGGATACGAGCAGTACTTC. It translates to CASSPQQGYEQYF.